This entry describes one T cell receptor (beta chain). Its antigen is currently not known. The CDR3 covers 13 residues, taking in both the cysteine and the phenylalanine. No DNA accompanies this entry. Reading the germline V gene (reference sequence) gives CDR1 SEHNR and CDR2 FQNEAQ. HCMV-specific IgG was detected in serum with a commercial ELISA kit to determine HCMV serostatus. Ficoll density gradient centrifugation was used to isolate peripheral blood mononuclear cells from blood. Sequencing was carried out with an Illumina HiSeq 2000. 5'RACE template switching, by which a universal primer site and unique molecular identifiers were added, was used to make TCR beta cDNA libraries. cDNA synthesis was primed from the TCR beta constant segment and was followed by two successive PCR amplification steps. The original methods were these. MIGEC was used to demultiplex reads and group the reads by UMI, and MiTCR was used to assemble and quantify clonotypes. To remove erroneous sequences, TCR cDNA sequences were retained only when supported by two or more reads. The tcR package was used for downstream repertoire analysis, and clonotypes were matched between fractions using CDR3 nucleotide sequence together with V segment. VDJmatch was used to annotate antigen specificity against VDJdb, with one amino acid substitution in CDR3 allowed. Each entry corresponds to one CDR3 protein sequence from reads that TCRdb reprocessed, and DNA is not given. V and J calls and clone size were set by TCRdb, not the authors. The sample's table covers roughly 430,000 distinct CDR3 sequences. Less than 7.5% of the sample belongs to the ten largest clones.

The source of the sample is a study of T cells expressing NK-cell markers (TCRdb year 2020). At the level of the whole study: In sorted CD3+CD56+NKG2C+, CD3+CD56+NKG2C- and CD3+CD56-NKG2C+ T-cell subsets from about 8 donors, TCR beta-chain repertoires were profiled. The libraries were sequenced on Illumina HiSeq 2000/2500, MiSeq or NextSeq, producing 2 x 150 bp reads. All eight donors whose samples were sequenced were randomly selected healthy volunteers, three of them men and five women. Seven of the eight sequenced donors were HCMV-seropositive and one was HCMV-seronegative.

The paper's findings and limits, for the study overall: Those dominant clonotypes were again the most abundant among CD3+CD56-NKG2C+ cells in several donors, at roughly 25-60.1%. It remained unclear whether the expanded NKG2C-expressing T cell clones were specific for HCMV antigens. In several donors, the dominant CD3+CD56+NKG2C+ clonotypes were found to rank among the top 10 CD8+ clonotypes and to make up about 1.0-8% of CD8+ T cells.

This sequence uses TRBV7-9 and TRBJ2-3. The sequencing sample was made of blood T cells: a sorted CD56 or NKG2C T cell subset, CD4+ or CD8+ T cells, or bulk PBMC T cells (not recorded which). This sequence was found in a woman aged 18-70 years in good health. CDR3 reads: CASSPTSPRTQYF.